These 7 T cell receptor beta chains were sequenced from one sample in a study of blood T cell repertoires in COVID-19. The data were produced by immunoSEQ multiplex PCR, yet TCRdb's version contains in-frame clones alone and is incomplete. The sample includes approximately 260,000 clones, roughly 82% of them seen just once. The specimen was peripheral blood. Source of these receptors: a woman of 80 years or more with active or convalescent COVID-19.

This chain links TRBV11-2 with TRBJ2-7, with 7 bases aligning to TRBD2. Germline CDR1 SGHAT, CDR2 FQNNGV. V shed 8 bases, J shed 6 bases, and the junction held 13 bases outside the gene matches. This CDR3 is built from 14 residues. The chain's CDR3 is CASRSKGGPREQYF. The CDR3 bases are TGTGCCAGCCGCTCCAAGGGAGGGCCCCGCGAGCAGTACTTC.

The CDR3 is CASSLQSQGEAFF. CDR3 DNA sequence: TGTGCCAGCAGCTTACAATCACAGGGAGAAGCTTTCTTT. This chain joins TRBV7-2 and TRBJ1-1; weak D call: TRBD1 (6 bases). This CDR3 comprises 13 residues. The germline V gene has CDR1 SGHTA and CDR2 FQGNSA. V was clipped by 2 bases and J by 8 bases, with 12 bases between them.

This clone occurred once. V gene TRBV5-1 combines with J gene TRBJ1-4; TRBD1 matches 7 bases. The germline gives CDR1 SGHRS, CDR2 YFSETQ. V shed 6 bases, J shed 3 bases, and the junction held 8 bases outside the gene matches. There are 15 residues in the CDR3. In nucleotides, the CDR3 is TGCGCCAGCAAAACAAGGCAGGGGGCTAATGAAAAACTGTTTTTT. This gives the protein CASKTRQGANEKLFF.

The V and J genes are TRBV12-3 or TRBV12-4 and TRBJ2-5; D gene uncertain. V gave up 6 bases and J gave up 1 base, with 3 bases separating them. The CDR3 covers 11 residues. CDR3 sequence (DNA): TGTGCCAGCAGCATCCAAGAGACCCAGTACTTC. This encodes CASSIQETQYF.

The chain uses TRBV5-4 and TRBJ1-6, with 8 bases that match TRBD1. The V gene's germline CDR1 is SGHNT and CDR2 YYREEE (reference sequence). There are 17 residues in the CDR3. Trimming cost V 0 bases and J 9 bases; bases outside gene matches: 11. CDR3 sequence: CASSLGAATGAISPLHF. CDR3 nucleotides: TGTGCCAGCAGCTTGGGGGCAGCGACAGGGGCTATTTCACCCCTCCACTTT.

This clone was counted once. The chain uses TRBV28 and TRBJ2-7, with D maybe TRBD2 (5 bases). The CDR3 contains 15 residues. V lost 5 bases and J 2 bases, leaving 16 bases between the germline ends. Germline-derived CDR1 and CDR2 are MDHEN and SYDVKM. The CDR3 sequence: CASSPGSIGAYEQYF. In DNA, the CDR3 is TGTGCCAGCAGTCCGGGTTCTATCGGGGCCTACGAGCAGTACTTC.

The chain carries TRBV19 and TRBJ1-1; 10 bases match TRBD1. The germline V gene has CDR1 LNHDA and CDR2 SQIVND (reference sequence). The CDR3 has 14 amino acids. With V trimmed by 6 bases and J by 4 bases, 5 bases remained unmatched. The CDR3 region has the DNA TGTGCCAGTAGCCACCGGGACAGGGGCACTGAAGCTTTCTTT. Translation gives CASSHRDRGTEAFF.